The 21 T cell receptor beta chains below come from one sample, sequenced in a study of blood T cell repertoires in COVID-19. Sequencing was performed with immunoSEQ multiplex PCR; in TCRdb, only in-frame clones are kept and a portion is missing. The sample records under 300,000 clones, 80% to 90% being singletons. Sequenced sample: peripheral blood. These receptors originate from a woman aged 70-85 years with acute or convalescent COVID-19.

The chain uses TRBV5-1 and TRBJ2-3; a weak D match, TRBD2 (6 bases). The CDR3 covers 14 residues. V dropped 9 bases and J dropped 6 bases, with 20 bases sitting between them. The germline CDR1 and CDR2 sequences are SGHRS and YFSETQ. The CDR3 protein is CATSLGGAADTQYF. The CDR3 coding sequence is TGCGCCACCTCCTTGGGGGGAGCCGCCGATACGCAGTATTTT. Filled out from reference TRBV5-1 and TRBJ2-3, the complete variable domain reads KAGVTQTPRYLIKTRGQQVTLSCSPISGHRSVSWYQQTPGQGLQFLFEYFSETQRNKGNFPGRFSGRQFSNSRSEMNVSTLELGDSALYLCATSLGGAADTQYFGPGTRLTVL.

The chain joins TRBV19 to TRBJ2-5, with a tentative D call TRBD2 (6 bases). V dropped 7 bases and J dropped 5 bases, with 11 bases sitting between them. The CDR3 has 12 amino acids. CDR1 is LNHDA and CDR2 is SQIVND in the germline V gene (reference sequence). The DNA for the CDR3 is TGTGCCAGTACGAGCGGGCGGGAGACCCAGTACTTC. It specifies CASTSGRETQYF.

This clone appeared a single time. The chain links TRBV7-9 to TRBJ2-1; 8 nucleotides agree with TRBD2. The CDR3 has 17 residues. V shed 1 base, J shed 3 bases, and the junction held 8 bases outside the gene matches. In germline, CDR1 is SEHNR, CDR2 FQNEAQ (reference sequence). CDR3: CASSLGFGTSGYNEQFF. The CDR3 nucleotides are TGTGCCAGCAGCTTAGGATTTGGTACTAGCGGCTACAATGAGCAGTTCTTC.

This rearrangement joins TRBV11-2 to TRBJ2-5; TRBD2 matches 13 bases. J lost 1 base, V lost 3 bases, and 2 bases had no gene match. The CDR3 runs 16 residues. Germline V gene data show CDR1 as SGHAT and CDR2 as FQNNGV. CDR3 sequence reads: CASSFGTSGAQETQYF. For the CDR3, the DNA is TGTGCCAGCAGCTTCGGGACTAGCGGGGCCCAAGAGACCCAGTACTTC.

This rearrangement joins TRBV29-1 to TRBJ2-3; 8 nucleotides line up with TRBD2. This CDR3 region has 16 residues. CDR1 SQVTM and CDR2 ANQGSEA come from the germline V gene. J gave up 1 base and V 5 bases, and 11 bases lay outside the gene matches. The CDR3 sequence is CSVTGGGSVRTDTQYF. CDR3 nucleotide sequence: TGCAGCGTTACTGGCGGGGGGTCGGTTCGCACAGATACGCAGTATTTT.

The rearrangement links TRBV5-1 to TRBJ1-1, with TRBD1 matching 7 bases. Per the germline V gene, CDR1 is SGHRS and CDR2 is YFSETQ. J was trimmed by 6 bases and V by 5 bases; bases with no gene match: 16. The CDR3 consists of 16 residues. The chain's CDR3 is CASSRLVGQAVSEAFF. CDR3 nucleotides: TGCGCCAGCAGTCGCTTGGTTGGACAGGCTGTATCTGAAGCTTTCTTT.

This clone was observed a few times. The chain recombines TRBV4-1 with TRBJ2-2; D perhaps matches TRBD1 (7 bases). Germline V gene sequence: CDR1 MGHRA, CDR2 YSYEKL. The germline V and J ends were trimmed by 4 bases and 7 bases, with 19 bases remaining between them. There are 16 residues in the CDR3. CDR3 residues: CASSRDPRGDIGELFF. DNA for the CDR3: TGCGCCAGCAGCCGAGACCCCAGGGGGGACATCGGGGAGCTGTTTTTT.

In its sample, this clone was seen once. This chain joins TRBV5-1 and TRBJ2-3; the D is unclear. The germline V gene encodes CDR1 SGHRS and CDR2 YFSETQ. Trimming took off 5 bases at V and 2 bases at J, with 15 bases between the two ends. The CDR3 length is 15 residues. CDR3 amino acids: CASSLKGDNTDTQYF. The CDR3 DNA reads TGCGCCAGCAGTTTGAAAGGAGATAACACAGATACGCAGTATTTT.

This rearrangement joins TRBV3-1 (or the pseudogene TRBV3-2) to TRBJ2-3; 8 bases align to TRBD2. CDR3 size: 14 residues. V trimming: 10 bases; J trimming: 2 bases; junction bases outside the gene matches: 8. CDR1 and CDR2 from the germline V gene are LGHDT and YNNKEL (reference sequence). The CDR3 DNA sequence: TGTGCCACACGGGCGGGGGGACTCACAGATACGCAGTATTTT. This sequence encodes CATRAGGLTDTQYF.

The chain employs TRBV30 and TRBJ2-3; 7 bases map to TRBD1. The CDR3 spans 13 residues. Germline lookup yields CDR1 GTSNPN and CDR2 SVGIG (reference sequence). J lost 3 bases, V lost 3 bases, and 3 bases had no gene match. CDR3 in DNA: TGTGCCTGGAGCAGGGGGAAGACAGATACGCAGTATTTT. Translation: CAWSRGKTDTQYF.

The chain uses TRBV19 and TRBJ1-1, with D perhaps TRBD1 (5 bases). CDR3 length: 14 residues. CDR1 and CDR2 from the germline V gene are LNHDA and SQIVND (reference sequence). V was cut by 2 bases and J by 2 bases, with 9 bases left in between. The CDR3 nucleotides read TGTGCCAGTAGTATACAGGGCGCAAACACTGAAGCTTTCTTT. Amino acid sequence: CASSIQGANTEAFF.

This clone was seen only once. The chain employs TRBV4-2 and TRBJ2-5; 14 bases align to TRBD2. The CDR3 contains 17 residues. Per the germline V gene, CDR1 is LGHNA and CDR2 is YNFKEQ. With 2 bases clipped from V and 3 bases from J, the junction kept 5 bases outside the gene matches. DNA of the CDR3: TGTGCCAGCAGCCAAAGGGCGACTAGCGGGGGGGAAGAGACCCAGTACTTC. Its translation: CASSQRATSGGEETQYF.

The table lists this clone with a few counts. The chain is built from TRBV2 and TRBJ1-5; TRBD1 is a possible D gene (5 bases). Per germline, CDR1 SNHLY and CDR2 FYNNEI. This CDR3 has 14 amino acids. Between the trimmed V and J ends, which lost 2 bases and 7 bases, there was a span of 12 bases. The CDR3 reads CASSEIRVGQPQHF. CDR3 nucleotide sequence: TGTGCCAGCAGTGAAATCAGGGTGGGGCAGCCCCAGCATTTT.

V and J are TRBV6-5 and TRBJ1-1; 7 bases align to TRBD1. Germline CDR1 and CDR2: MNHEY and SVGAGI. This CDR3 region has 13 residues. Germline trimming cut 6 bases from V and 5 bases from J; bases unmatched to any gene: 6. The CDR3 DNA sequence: TGTGCCAGCAGCCTGGACAGGAAAACTGAAGCTTTCTTT. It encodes CASSLDRKTEAFF.

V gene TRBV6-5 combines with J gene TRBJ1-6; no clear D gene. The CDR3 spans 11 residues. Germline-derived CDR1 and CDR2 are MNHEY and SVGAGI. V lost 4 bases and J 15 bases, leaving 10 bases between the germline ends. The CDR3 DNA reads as TGTGCCAGCAGTTCCCGGGTCCTCCTCCACTTT. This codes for CASSSRVLLHF.

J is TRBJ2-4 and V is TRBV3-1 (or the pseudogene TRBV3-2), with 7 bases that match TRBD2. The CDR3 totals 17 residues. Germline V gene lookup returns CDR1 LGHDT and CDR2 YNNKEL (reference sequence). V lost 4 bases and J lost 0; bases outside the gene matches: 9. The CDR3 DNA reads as TGTGCCAGCAGCCTGACCCGGGACTACCTAGCCAAAAACATTCAGTACTTC. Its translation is CASSLTRDYLAKNIQYF.

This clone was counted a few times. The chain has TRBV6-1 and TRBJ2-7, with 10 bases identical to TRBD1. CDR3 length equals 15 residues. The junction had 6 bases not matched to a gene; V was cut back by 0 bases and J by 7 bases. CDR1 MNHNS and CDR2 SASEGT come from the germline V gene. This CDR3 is CASSEARQGALEQYF. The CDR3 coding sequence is TGTGCCAGCAGTGAAGCCCGACAGGGGGCGCTTGAGCAGTACTTC.

CDR3 sequence reads: CASSPGTGLYGYTF. DNA of the CDR3: TGTGCCAGCTCTCCCGGGACAGGACTTTATGGCTACACCTTC. The V and J genes are TRBV2 and TRBJ1-2, with 8 bases lining up with TRBD1. The CDR3 runs 14 residues. The ends lost 8 bases at V and 5 bases at J; junction bases unmatched: 10. Germline values: CDR1 SNHLY, CDR2 FYNNEI.

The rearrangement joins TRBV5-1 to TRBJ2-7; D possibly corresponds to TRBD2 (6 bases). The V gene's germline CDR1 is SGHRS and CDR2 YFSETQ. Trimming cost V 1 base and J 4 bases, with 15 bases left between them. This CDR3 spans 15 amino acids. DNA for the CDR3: TGCGCCAGCAGCTTGTACGGGGGAGTCCTGTACGAGCAGTACTTC. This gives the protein CASSLYGGVLYEQYF.

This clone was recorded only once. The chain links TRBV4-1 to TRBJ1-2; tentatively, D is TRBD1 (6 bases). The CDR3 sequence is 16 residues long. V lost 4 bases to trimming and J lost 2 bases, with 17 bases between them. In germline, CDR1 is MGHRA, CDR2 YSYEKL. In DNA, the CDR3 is TGCGCCAGCAGCCCCCAGACAGGAGTTCACAACTATGGCTACACCTTC. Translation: CASSPQTGVHNYGYTF.

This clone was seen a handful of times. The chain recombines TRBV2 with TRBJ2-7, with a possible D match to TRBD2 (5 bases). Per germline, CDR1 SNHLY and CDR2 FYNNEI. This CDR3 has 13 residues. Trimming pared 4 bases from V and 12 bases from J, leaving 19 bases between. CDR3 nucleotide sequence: TGTGCCAGCAGTGGCCCCCTCGCGGGCCCCGGGTACTTC. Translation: CASSGPLAGPGYF.